This TCR beta chain was identified during a study of cytomegalovirus exposure and HLA in healthy donors. Germline V gene lookup returns CDR1 LGHNA and CDR2 YSLEER. V was cut by 0 bases and J by 9 bases, with 15 bases left in between. This CDR3 is 15 amino acids long. The PCR was carried out with 60 Vbeta primers and 13 Jbeta primers. TCRdb keeps only in-frame clones here, not all; method: immunoSEQ multiplex PCR. This sample has fewer than 180,000 clones; roughly 63% occur once, and the top ten carry roughly 6.8%. The chain uses TRBV4-3 and TRBJ2-1; the D gene is possibly TRBD2 (5 bases). The origin of this receptor is a woman between 55 and 75 years old in good health and CMV-seropositive. Specimen: PBMCs. The CDR3 sequence is CASSQDRGSQGEQFF. DNA of the CDR3: TGCGCCAGCAGCCAAGATCGGGGTAGCCAAGGTGAGCAGTTCTTC.